The clone carrying this T cell receptor beta chain was recorded many times. What it recognizes is unknown. This sample was taken from a study of T cells in Graves' hyperthyroidism and ophthalmopathy. Overall study results and limits: Classification by a 13 V-J model distinguished ophthalmopathy from stable hyperthyroidism. The majority of expanded thyroid clonotypes above 0.001 also appeared in blood.

Each diagnosis drew on symptoms, thyroxine, TRAb, thyroid ultrasound and orbital computed tomography findings. The V gene's germline CDR1 is MDHEN and CDR2 SYDVKM. The CDR3 totals 14 residues. Trimming cost V 8 bases and J 4 bases, with 18 bases left between them. TCR beta CDR3 regions were amplified from RNA transcripts. RT-PCR in the first round (using the HTBI primer set) targeted the TCR CDR3. TCRdb re-called the multiplex PCR reads through MiXCR, storing one row per CDR3 protein. The sample records around 300,000 distinct CDR3 sequences, roughly 15% being singletons. The sequence derives from a woman under 40 with Graves' hyperthyroidism that later progressed to Graves' ophthalmopathy. The rearrangement joins TRBV28 to TRBJ2-7; a possible D gene is TRBD2 (6 bases). The sequencing input was blood. The CDR3 loop reads CASVPGGIIYEQYF. The CDR3 nucleotides are TGTGCCAGCGTCCCCGGAGGGATAATATACGAGCAGTACTTC.